This T cell receptor beta chain was found in a study of blood T cell repertoires in COVID-19. Study context: Samples of COVID-19 (acute and convalescent) were obtained from the United States, Italy and Spain. Sample material is recorded as cDNA or gDNA derived from T cells, B-cell-depleted T cells, or PBMCs.

With 7 bases removed from V and 1 base from J, the gap between germline ends came to 12 bases. The CDR3 consists of 15 residues. Germline-derived CDR1 and CDR2 are SGHRS and YFSETQ. Original handling: Amplifying reference gene primers gave estimates of nucleated cell counts. Clones were sequenced by immunoSEQ multiplex PCR, and TCRdb holds only the in-frame ones, with some missing. Clonal size and the V and J genes are those of that table, whereas D and trimming came from the DNA. This table has 200,000 to 250,000 clones, roughly 89% appearing once. The sequence came from a man aged 25-45 years who had recovered from COVID-19. This sequence joins TRBV5-1 and TRBJ1-6, with D perhaps matching TRBD1 (6 bases). The sequenced sample consisted of peripheral blood. The CDR3 coding sequence is TGCGCCAGCGGGATAGGGGGTTCCTATAATTCACCCCTCCACTTT. Its translation: CASGIGGSYNSPLHF.